The source of this TCR beta chain is a study of identical twins. V was clipped by 3 bases and J by 10 bases; unmatched bases: 10. Germline V CDR1 and CDR2: MNHEY, SMNVEV (reference sequence). The CDR3 spans 15 residues. Each CDR3 protein gets one entry after TCRdb re-called the 5' RACE reads with MiXCR. This table holds 420,000 or so distinct CDR3 sequences, less than 20% found once. This clonotype appeared a few times. Sequenced: naive T cells sorted from blood. The chain combines TRBV27 with TRBJ2-1; 9 bases are shared with TRBD2. The receptor was derived from a man aged 50 to 59 in good health. CDR3 loop: CASSFRLAVGGEQFF. In DNA form, the CDR3 reads TGTGCCAGCAGTTTCAGACTAGCGGTGGGGGGGGAGCAGTTCTTC.